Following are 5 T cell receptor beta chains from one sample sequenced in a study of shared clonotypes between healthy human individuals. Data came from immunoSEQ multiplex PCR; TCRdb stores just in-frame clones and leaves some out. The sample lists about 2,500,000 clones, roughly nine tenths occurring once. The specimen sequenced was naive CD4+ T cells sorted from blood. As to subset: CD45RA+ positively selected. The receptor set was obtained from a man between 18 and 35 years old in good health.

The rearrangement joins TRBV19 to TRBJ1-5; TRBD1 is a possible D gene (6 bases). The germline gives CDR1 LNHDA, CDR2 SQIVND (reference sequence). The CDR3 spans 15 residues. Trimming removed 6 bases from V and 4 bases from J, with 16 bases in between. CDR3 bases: TGTGCCAGTAGGTTGGACAGAGGAATTAATCAGCCCCAGCATTTT. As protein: CASRLDRGINQPQHF.

The CDR3 bases are TGCGCCAGCAGCTCGGAACAGTCACCCCTCCACTTT. Protein product: CASSSEQSPLHF. The V gene is TRBV5-1, the J gene TRBJ1-6; D is uncertain. The V end was cut by 3 bases, the J end by 10 bases, with 8 bases between. Germline V gene sequence: CDR1 SGHRS, CDR2 YFSETQ. CDR3 length: 12 residues.

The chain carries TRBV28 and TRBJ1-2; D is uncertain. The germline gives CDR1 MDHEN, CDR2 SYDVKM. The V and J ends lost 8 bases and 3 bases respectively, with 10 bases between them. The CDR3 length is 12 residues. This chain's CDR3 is CASRASYYGYTF. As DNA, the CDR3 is TGTGCCAGCCGGGCCTCCTACTATGGCTACACCTTC.

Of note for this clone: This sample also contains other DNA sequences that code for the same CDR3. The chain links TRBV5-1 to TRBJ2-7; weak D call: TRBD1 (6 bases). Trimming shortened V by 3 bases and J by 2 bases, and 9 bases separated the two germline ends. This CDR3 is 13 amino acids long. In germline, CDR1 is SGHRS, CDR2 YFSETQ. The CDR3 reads CASSSGQTYEQYF. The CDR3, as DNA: TGCGCCAGCAGCTCCGGACAGACCTACGAGCAGTACTTC.

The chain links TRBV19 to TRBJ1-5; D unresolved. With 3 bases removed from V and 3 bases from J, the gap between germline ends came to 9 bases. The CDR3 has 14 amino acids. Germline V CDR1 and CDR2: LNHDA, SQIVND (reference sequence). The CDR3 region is CASSMGGHNQPQHF. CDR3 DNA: TGTGCCAGTAGTATGGGTGGCCACAATCAGCCCCAGCATTTT.